The present T cell receptor beta chain was sequenced within a study of cytomegalovirus exposure and HLA in healthy donors. Overall study findings and caveats: TCR beta V- and J-gene trimming, according to a later analysis, was linked to a missense DCLRE1C variant. The study listed approximately 160 cytomegalovirus-associated TCR beta chains.

PCR involved 60 Vbeta and 13 Jbeta primers. Method: immunoSEQ multiplex PCR; TCRdb's copy keeps in-frame clones and lacks some. Of more than 130,000 clones listed, roughly 75% are singletons. The CDR3 extends over 14 amino acids. V was clipped by 6 bases and J by 4 bases; unmatched bases: 5. The germline V gene has CDR1 MDHEN and CDR2 SYDVKM. Concerning this clone itself: Its specificity is not known.

The sample consisted of PBMCs. The rearrangement uses TRBV28 and TRBJ1-5; 8 positions match TRBD1. This TCR was sampled from a man in his forties or fifties in good health and CMV-seropositive. The CDR3 sequence: CASRQTGENQPQHF. Written as DNA, the CDR3 is TGTGCCAGCAGACAGACAGGGGAAAATCAGCCCCAGCATTTT.